A single sample is the source of the 29 T cell receptor beta chains below, sequenced in a study of T cells in localized non-small cell lung cancer. The data were produced by immunoSEQ multiplex PCR, yet TCRdb's version contains in-frame clones alone and is incomplete. The sample comprises 72,000 or so clones, about four fifths of which are singletons, and roughly 12% rests with the top ten. The specimen was peripheral blood, collected before any cancer treatment. These receptors all stem from a female donor over 55 with stage I lung adenocarcinoma.

The DNA of the CDR3 is TGTGCCAGCCGAAGGGGGGAAAAACTGTTTTTT. Translating it yields CASRRGEKLFF. The chain is built from TRBV27 and TRBJ1-4, with D possibly TRBD1 on 6 matching bases. Trimming removed 8 bases at V and 8 bases at J, with 9 bases between. The CDR3 loop spans 11 amino acids. CDR1 is MNHEY, CDR2 SMNVEV, per germline (reference sequence).

The rearrangement uses TRBV14 and TRBJ1-5; possible D gene TRBD1, 6 bases. V was clipped by 6 bases and J by 3 bases, with 18 bases between them. CDR1 SGHDN and CDR2 FVKESK come from the germline V gene. The CDR3 is 16 amino acids. CDR3 amino acids: CASRADQRTVNQPQHF. Written as DNA, the CDR3 is TGTGCCAGCAGGGCGGATCAACGGACAGTCAATCAGCCCCAGCATTTT.

This clone showed up just once. V is TRBV28 and J is TRBJ1-2, with D possibly being TRBD1 (5 bases). The germline CDR1 and CDR2 sequences are MDHEN and SYDVKM. Trimming shortened V by 7 bases and J by 4 bases, and 16 bases separated the two germline ends. The CDR3 length is 14 residues. The CDR3 region has the DNA TGTGCCAGCACCCCTCCGGGGCAAAGCTATGGCTACACCTTC. Translation gives CASTPPGQSYGYTF.

The chain recombines TRBV6-1 with TRBJ2-3; no firm D call. In germline, CDR1 is MNHNS, CDR2 SASEGT. This CDR3 is built from 13 residues. V was cut by 5 bases and J by 1 base, with 7 bases left in between. The CDR3 bases are TGTGCCAGCAGTCTCGCCCGCACAGATACGCAGTATTTT. It codes for CASSLARTDTQYF.

The chain joins TRBV29-1 to TRBJ2-3; D gene uncertain. CDR3 length: 11 amino acids. The germline V and J ends were trimmed by 4 bases and 6 bases, with 8 bases remaining between them. Germline values: CDR1 SQVTM, CDR2 ANQGSEA. The CDR3 nucleotides read TGCAGCGTTGCCTCACCGGATACGCAGTATTTT. Protein product: CSVASPDTQYF.

J is TRBJ2-5 and V is TRBV18; D possibly uses TRBD1 or TRBD2 (5 bases each). CDR3 length: 14 residues. Germline V gives CDR1 KGHSH, CDR2 LQKENI. V was trimmed by 5 bases and J by 4 bases, leaving 14 bases between them. CDR3 sequence (DNA): TGTGCCAGCTCATCCGGGACCTCAGTAGAGACCCAGTACTTC. Translation: CASSSGTSVETQYF.

The V gene is TRBV27, the J gene TRBJ2-3, with 11 bases fitting TRBD2. V shed 5 bases and J 10 bases; nucleotides not matched to a gene: 5. Germline loops: CDR1 MNHEY, CDR2 SMNVEV (reference sequence). The CDR3 is made up of 13 amino acids. The CDR3 DNA sequence: TGTGCCAGCAGTGCCGGGACTAGCGGAGCGCAGTATTTT. Translating gives CASSAGTSGAQYF.

This clone was detected once. One junction end does not reproduce the germline sequence, and a read error may be involved. The chain carries TRBV27 and TRBJ2-7; TRBD1 aligns across 8 bases. The CDR3 loop spans 13 amino acids. Germline assignment: CDR1 MNHEY and CDR2 SMNVEV (reference sequence). Here the CDR3 DNA reads TGTGCCAGCAGCCAGGGGGCAGGGGGCCAGGAGGACTTC. It is translated as CASSQGAGGQEDF.

The V gene is TRBV11-2, the J gene TRBJ2-3; D is unresolved. This CDR3 contains 13 residues. The ends were cut back, 3 bases at V and 4 bases at J, with 8 bases in the middle. Per germline, CDR1 SGHAT and CDR2 FQNNGV. CDR3 coding DNA: TGTGCCAGCAGCTTGGGTGCAGCAGATACGCAGTATTTT. Its translation: CASSLGAADTQYF. Full variable domain (rest looked up from reference TRBV11-2 and TRBJ2-3): EAGVAQSPRYKIIEKRQSVAFWCNPISGHATLYWYQQILGQGPKLLIQFQNNGVVDDSQLPKDRFSAERLKGVDSTLKIQPAKLEDSAVYLCASSLGAADTQYFGPGTRLTVL.

J is TRBJ1-2 and V is TRBV11-2, with 8 bases aligning to TRBD1. With 8 bases clipped from V and 7 bases from J, the junction kept 9 bases outside the gene matches. Germline values: CDR1 SGHAT, CDR2 FQNNGV. The CDR3 extends over 13 amino acids. CDR3 amino acids: CASRRTGLIGYTF. Here the CDR3 DNA reads TGTGCCAGCCGACGGACAGGGTTGATTGGCTACACCTTC.

V gene TRBV5-1 combines with J gene TRBJ1-3; no clear D. V was trimmed by 4 bases and J by 4 bases, leaving 9 bases between them. CDR1 and CDR2 (germline): SGHRS, YFSETQ. The CDR3 length is 13 residues. The CDR3 sequence: CASSIDGGNTIYF. The DNA for the CDR3 is TGCGCCAGCAGCATCGACGGGGGAAACACCATATATTTT.

This chain joins TRBV6-6 and TRBJ1-1; tentative D call: TRBD1 (5 bases). V was pared by 7 bases and J by 1 base, with 10 bases between. The CDR3 length is 13 residues. Germline assignment: CDR1 MNHNY and CDR2 SVGAGI (reference sequence). The DNA for the CDR3 is TGTGCCAGCAACCCCGGACAGAACACTGAAGCTTTCTTT. Translating it yields CASNPGQNTEAFF.

This clone was counted only a few times. The chain is built from TRBV13 and TRBJ2-2; TRBD1 aligns across 8 bases. Trimming took 3 bases from V and 7 from J; bases not matched to a gene: 7. Germline CDR1 and CDR2: PRHDT and FYEKMQ (reference sequence). CDR3 size: 15 residues. The CDR3 loop reads CASSFSQGEVGELFF. For the CDR3, the DNA is TGTGCCAGCAGCTTTTCACAGGGGGAGGTCGGGGAGCTGTTTTTT.

This chain uses TRBV28 with TRBJ2-1, with no clear D. Germline V lookup: CDR1 MDHEN, CDR2 SYDVKM. CDR3 length: 14 amino acids. V lost 3 bases and J 12 bases, leaving 18 bases between the germline ends. The CDR3 nucleotides are TGTGCCAGCAGTTTCAGTTTTAGGAAGGAAAGGCAGTTCTTC. Residues: CASSFSFRKERQFF.

There are a few counts of this clone. The chain couples TRBV11-2 to TRBJ1-1, with a possible D match to TRBD1 (6 bases). This CDR3 region has 14 residues. Germline lookup yields CDR1 SGHAT and CDR2 FQNNGV. With 5 bases removed from V and 4 bases from J, the gap between germline ends came to 14 bases. CDR3 loop: CASSTRGGRTEAFF. The DNA for the CDR3 is TGTGCCAGCAGCACAAGGGGGGGTCGCACTGAAGCTTTCTTT.

Comment on this clone: This CDR3 is also generated by other DNA sequences in the sample. DNA of the CDR3: TGTGCCTGGACCCCCGATGGCGGGGGGTCACATGAAAAACTGTTTTTT. It is translated as CAWTPDGGGSHEKLFF. The chain carries TRBV30 and TRBJ1-4; a weak D match, TRBD1 (5 bases). The CDR3 is made up of 16 amino acids. With 4 bases removed from V and 6 bases from J, the gap between germline ends came to 21 bases. In germline, CDR1 is GTSNPN, CDR2 SVGIG (reference sequence). The full variable domain, its missing parts supplied by reference TRBV30 and TRBJ1-4, is SQTIHQWPATLVQPVGSPLSLECTVEGTSNPNLYWYRQAAGRGLQLLFYSVGIGQISSEVPQNLSASRPQDRQFILSSKKLLLSDSGFYLCAWTPDGGGSHEKLFFGSGTQLSVL.

The CDR3 DNA is TGCAGCGTTGGACCCCAGTCAGGGGCCCAGTACTTC. Translating it yields CSVGPQSGAQYF. The chain uses TRBV29-1 and TRBJ2-5; perhaps TRBD1 as D (6 bases). V was pared by 4 bases and J by 9 bases, with 15 bases between. The V gene's germline CDR1 is SQVTM and CDR2 ANQGSEA. This CDR3 contains 12 residues.

CDR3 region: CASSFRTGRGEQFF. DNA of the CDR3: TGTGCCAGCAGCTTTCGGACAGGGAGGGGTGAGCAGTTCTTC. The V and J genes are TRBV5-4 and TRBJ2-1; TRBD1 is a possible D gene (8 bases). CDR1 is SGHNT, CDR2 YYREEE, per germline (reference sequence). The CDR3 consists of 14 residues. V lost 2 bases and J 9 bases, leaving 15 bases between the germline ends.

This chain uses TRBV19 with TRBJ1-1; 7 bases map to TRBD1. Germline CDR1 reads LNHDA; CDR2 reads SQIVND (reference sequence). The CDR3 consists of 15 residues. After removal of 5 bases from V and 0 bases from J, the junction contained 6 bases not matched to a gene. The CDR3 loop is CASSVTQGMNTEAFF. In DNA form, the CDR3 reads TGTGCCAGTAGTGTAACACAGGGGATGAACACTGAAGCTTTCTTT.

The table lists this clone with a few counts. This rearrangement joins TRBV4-2 to TRBJ2-1; TRBD2 agrees at 7 bases. The CDR3 is 17 amino acids. With V trimmed by 4 bases and J by 10 bases, 19 bases remained unmatched. Germline V gene sequence: CDR1 LGHNA, CDR2 YNFKEQ. The CDR3 DNA reads as TGTGCCAGCAGCCCCCAGGCCGGGACGGGGGGATCTTGGGAGCAGTTCTTC. Translating gives CASSPQAGTGGSWEQFF.

The gene calls are TRBV25-1 and TRBJ2-3, with a possible D match to TRBD1 (5 bases). Germline V gene data show CDR1 as MGHDK and CDR2 as SYGVNS. V was shortened by 4 bases and J by 0 bases, with 11 bases between the two germline ends. The length of the CDR3 is 15 residues. Here the CDR3 reads CASSGRVTSTDTQYF. The CDR3 nucleotides are TGTGCCAGCAGTGGCAGGGTTACTAGCACAGATACGCAGTATTTT. The variable domain in full, with the rest retrieved from reference TRBV25-1 and TRBJ2-3, is EADIYQTPRYLVIGTGKKITLECSQTMGHDKMYWYQQDPGMELHLIHYSYGVNSTEKGDLSSESTVSRIRTEHFPLTLESARPSHTSQYLCASSGRVTSTDTQYFGPGTRLTVL.

The chain has TRBV6-1 and TRBJ2-2, with D unclear. The V gene's germline CDR1 is MNHNS and CDR2 SASEGT. Trimming took off 6 bases at V and 9 bases at J, with 14 bases between the two ends. The CDR3 is 13 residues long. CDR3 amino acids: CASSLDHLRELFF. In nucleotides, the CDR3 is TGTGCCAGCAGCTTGGACCACCTGAGGGAGCTGTTTTTT.

CDR3: CAWSVPNVDPYGYTF. The CDR3 DNA sequence: TGTGCCTGGAGTGTTCCTAACGTTGACCCGTATGGCTACACCTTC. This chain links TRBV30 with TRBJ1-2; no clear D. Trimming took 0 bases from V and 5 from J, leaving 16 bases between them. CDR3 length equals 15 residues. CDR1 GTSNPN and CDR2 SVGIG come from the germline V gene (reference sequence).

V usage is TRBV7-2 and J usage is TRBJ2-1; perhaps D is TRBD1 or TRBD2 (5 bases each). Germline loops: CDR1 SGHTA, CDR2 FQGNSA. The ends were cut back, 4 bases at V and 8 bases at J, with 18 bases in the middle. This CDR3 spans 15 amino acids. CDR3 sequence reads: CASSSAGARRDEQFF. The CDR3 DNA reads as TGTGCCAGCAGCTCCGCCGGGGCCCGACGGGATGAGCAGTTCTTC.

V and J are TRBV12-5 and TRBJ2-1; 8 nucleotides align to TRBD2. V was pared by 5 bases and J by 8 bases, with 11 bases of the junction left unmatched. CDR3 length equals 15 residues. Germline values: CDR1 LGHNT, CDR2 FRNRAP. CDR3 in amino acids: CASGLRPSGSYEQFF. The CDR3 region has the DNA TGTGCTAGTGGTCTCCGGCCCAGCGGGAGCTATGAGCAGTTCTTC.

This clone was recorded a few times. The chain couples TRBV5-1 to TRBJ1-1; D gene unclear. V was pared by 1 base and J by 6 bases, with 10 bases between. In germline, CDR1 is SGHRS, CDR2 YFSETQ. CDR3 length: 13 residues. Here the CDR3 DNA reads TGCGCCAGCAGCTTGATTCGCAACGCTGAAGCTTTCTTT. Protein product: CASSLIRNAEAFF.

The rearrangement links TRBV6-1 to TRBJ1-6; D is undetermined. CDR1 and CDR2 from the germline V gene are MNHNS and SASEGT. The V gene lost 10 bases and the J gene lost 6 bases, with 10 bases spanning the gap. CDR3 length: 12 amino acids. The CDR3 protein is CATHAANSPLHF. CDR3 sequence (DNA): TGTGCCACCCACGCAGCTAATTCACCCCTCCACTTT.

This rearrangement joins TRBV19 to TRBJ2-7, with TRBD2 identical over 14 bases. Germline assignment: CDR1 LNHDA and CDR2 SQIVND (reference sequence). V lost 4 bases and J lost 9; bases outside the gene matches: 8. CDR3 length: 15 residues. The CDR3 sequence is CASSTQPGLAGAQYF. The CDR3 DNA follows: TGTGCCAGTAGTACTCAACCGGGACTAGCGGGAGCGCAGTACTTC.

The J gene is TRBJ1-3, the V gene TRBV2; the match to TRBD1 covers 7 bases. The CDR3 covers 14 residues. The J segment lost 3 bases and the V segment lost 6 bases, leaving 5 bases of the junction unmatched. Germline V CDR1 and CDR2: SNHLY, FYNNEI. This CDR3 is CASSTQGIGNTIYF. CDR3 DNA: TGTGCCAGCAGCACACAGGGGATTGGAAACACCATATATTTT.